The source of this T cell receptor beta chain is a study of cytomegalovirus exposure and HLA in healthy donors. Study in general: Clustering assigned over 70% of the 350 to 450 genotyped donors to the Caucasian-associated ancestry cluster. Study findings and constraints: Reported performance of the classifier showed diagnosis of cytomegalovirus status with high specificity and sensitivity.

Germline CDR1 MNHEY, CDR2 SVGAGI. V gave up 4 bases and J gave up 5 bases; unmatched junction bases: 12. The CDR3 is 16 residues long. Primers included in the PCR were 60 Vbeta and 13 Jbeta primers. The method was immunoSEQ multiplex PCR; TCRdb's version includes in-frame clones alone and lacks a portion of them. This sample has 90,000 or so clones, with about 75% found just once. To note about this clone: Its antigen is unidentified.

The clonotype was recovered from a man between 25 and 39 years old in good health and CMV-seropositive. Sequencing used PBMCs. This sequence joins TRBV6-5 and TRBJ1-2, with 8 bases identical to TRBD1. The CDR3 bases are TGTGCCAGCAGTTCTTCCCTCCGGACAGGGTCGTATGGCTACACCTTC. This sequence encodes CASSSSLRTGSYGYTF.